This T cell receptor beta chain is drawn from a study of shared clonotypes between healthy human individuals. Study summary: Donors had three CD4 naive, three CD4 memory, two CD8 naive and one CD8 memory plate apiece. General study results and limits: The authors expected sequencing depth to affect clonotype sharing among donors.

At deep level, the assay was performed. The table came from immunoSEQ multiplex PCR; TCRdb's copy has only in-frame clones and leaves some out. The data show under 2,000,000 clones, with around 96% seen just once and 0.9% to 1.5% held by the top ten. Points on this clone: The antigen is not known.

Terminally differentiated effector memory CD45RA+ cells were left out of the naive CD8 fraction, which was CD45RO-negative and positively selected for CCR7. Germline V gene sequence: CDR1 MNHEY, CDR2 SVGAGI. This CDR3 contains 11 residues. V was clipped by 4 bases and J by 5 bases, with 5 bases between them. The sample was naive CD8+ T cells sorted from blood. The clonotype was recovered from a man aged 18 to 29 in good health. The chain uses TRBV6-5 and TRBJ1-2; the D is unclear. The CDR3 sequence is CASSSTYGYTF. Written as DNA, the CDR3 is TGTGCCAGCAGTTCCACGTATGGCTACACCTTC.